One sample yielded the 4 T cell receptor beta chains listed below, sequenced in a study of regulatory T cells in long-lasting Graves disease. Stated time point: newly diagnosed GD, antithyroid drugs for less than 3 months. PBMCs provided the RNA from which the TCR library was made. Arm-PCR of CDR3 regions and iRepertoire HTBI primers were the basis on which TCR beta libraries were built. One entry per CDR3 protein results from TCRdb running MiXCR on the multiplex PCR reads. The data contain about 430,000 distinct CDR3 sequences, approximately 16% of them singletons. The same specimen was also included in a second study, on T cells in Graves' hyperthyroidism and ophthalmopathy.

The sequencing here drew on peripheral blood mononuclear cells (PBMCs), taken at new diagnosis, from a patient treated with antithyroid drugs. The receptors shown here come from a woman in her thirties or forties with Graves disease.

A note on this clonotype: A much bigger clone sits one base away, suggesting this may be a read error. The CDR3 loop is CASSDTEAFF. The CDR3 DNA reads as TGTGCCAGCAGTGACACTGAAGCTTTCTTT. The chain links TRBV6-1 to TRBJ1-1; D not resolved. V was trimmed by 3 bases and J by 4 bases, leaving 0 bases between them. Germline values: CDR1 MNHNS, CDR2 SASEGT. The CDR3 contains 10 residues.

In this sample, this clonotype turned up a few times. The V call is TRBV2, the J call TRBJ2-1, with 14 bases lining up with TRBD2. The CDR3 runs to 17 residues. With 0 bases clipped from V and 3 bases from J, the junction kept 1 base outside the gene matches. CDR1 is SNHLY and CDR2 is FYNNEI in the germline V gene. The CDR3 loop is CASSEAGTSGSYNEQFF. The CDR3 DNA is TGTGCCAGCAGTGAAGCTGGGACTAGCGGGAGCTACAATGAGCAGTTCTTC.

This clonotype was recorded at least ten times. CDR3 bases: TGCAGTGCCCTCGATAGGTCTAGCGGGAGGGCCGACAATGAGCAGTTCTTC. Protein sequence: CSALDRSSGRADNEQFF. The V and J genes are TRBV20-1 and TRBJ2-1; 12 nucleotides align to TRBD2. This CDR3 contains 17 residues. Germline V gives CDR1 DFQATT, CDR2 SNEGSKA (reference sequence). The ends lost 6 bases at V and 5 bases at J; junction bases unmatched: 14.

In its sample, this clonotype was seen a few times. The V gene is TRBV7-2, the J gene TRBJ2-7, with D tentatively TRBD2 (5 bases). The germline V gene encodes CDR1 SGHTA and CDR2 FQGNSA. This CDR3 is built from 14 residues. The ends were cut back, 7 bases at V and 0 bases at J, with 13 bases in the middle. CDR3 coding DNA: TGTGCCAGCAACTTTTCCGGACTCTCCTACGAGCAGTACTTC. Protein sequence: CASNFSGLSYEQYF.